A selection of T cell receptor beta chains follows, all from one sample in a study of CXCR3-negative and CXCR3-positive naive CD8 T cells. TCRdb reprocessed the 5' RACE reads and reports one entry per CDR3 protein, with no DNA. The sample's table shows some 150,000 distinct CDR3 sequences. The source material was naive CXCR3+ CD8+ T cells from blood. Source of these receptors: a human donor in good health. Some clones in this sample may be carry-over from other donors' samples. CDR3s include the opening cysteine and the closing phenylalanine or tryptophan.

TRBJ2-3	TRBV7-9	CASSASERGFSTDTQYF
TRBJ2-1	TRBV5-1	CASSLSGGEGSYNEQFF
TRBJ2-3	TRBV29-1	CSVAGTSGSTDTQYF
TRBJ2-5	TRBV12-3/TRBV12-4	CASSPRGKTGDETQYF
TRBJ2-7	TRBV4-1	CASSPPGTFLDEQYF
TRBJ2-7	TRBV7-9	CASSPGTAFYEQYF
TRBJ1-2	TRBV9	CASSVGGTGSYGYTF
TRBJ2-1	TRBV5-5	CASSLVMMSGGRNEQFF
TRBJ2-4	TRBV12-3/TRBV12-4	CASSALRGALAKNIQYF
TRBJ2-7	TRBV7-9	CASSPKNGTLSYEQYF
TRBJ1-1	TRBV21-1	CASSKRGGRGQRRTEAFF
TRBJ2-1	TRBV19	CASSPASGSYNEQFF
TRBJ2-2	TRBV7-8	CASTDPDTGELFF
TRBJ2-1	TRBV28	CASRRRLAANEQFF
TRBJ2-7	TRBV11-1	CASSLAENSYEQYF
TRBJ2-3	TRBV12-5	CASGPALSGGTDTQYF
TRBJ2-7	TRBV6-2/TRBV6-3	CASSYGVGEQYF
TRBJ2-5	TRBV5-1	CASSSGVLETQYF
TRBJ2-2	TRBV12-3/TRBV12-4	CASSGDLSGELFF
TRBJ2-1	TRBV27	CASSSRFTSSYNEQFF
TRBJ1-1	TRBV12-3/TRBV12-4	CASTPPRTGRENTEAFF
TRBJ2-7	TRBV7-8	CASSLKGPSYEQYF
TRBJ1-5	TRBV15	CATSRETEDQPQHF
TRBJ2-1	TRBV7-3	CASSLTRTSATNEQFF
TRBJ2-4	TRBV27	CASHSNTGMDIQYF
TRBJ2-7	TRBV4-1	CASSQDAGLAGSFSYEQYF
TRBJ2-7	TRBV14	CASSEESGTPEQYF
TRBJ2-1	TRBV7-9	CASSLVASGSVHEQFF
TRBJ2-1	TRBV25-1	CASGGGHEQFF
TRBJ2-3	TRBV12-3/TRBV12-4	CASTLLSVGDSSTDTQYF
TRBJ1-1	TRBV12-3/TRBV12-4	CASSYGVIEAFF
TRBJ1-2	TRBV27	CASSNDGYGYTF
TRBJ1-5	TRBV28	CASRQYSGNQPQHF
TRBJ2-1	TRBV27	CASSLGVGSNYNEQFF
TRBJ1-4	TRBV4-3	CASSPARTTNEKLFF
TRBJ1-2	TRBV27	CARKTGDYGYTF
TRBJ1-6	TRBV5-4	CASSLTGTYNSPLHF
TRBJ2-7	TRBV6-1	CASSEASGQIYEQYF
TRBJ2-1	TRBV11-3	CASSLVRSLAVPSSYNEQFF
TRBJ2-7	TRBV29-1	CSALAGDHEQYF
TRBJ1-5	TRBV7-7	CASSSPEVQARNQPQHF
TRBJ2-7	TRBV5-1	CASSLATGGYEQYF
TRBJ2-1	TRBV20-1	CSAQGGAGSYNEQFF
TRBJ1-5	TRBV12-3/TRBV12-4	CASSFGGRNQPQHF
TRBJ2-2	TRBV11-2	CATIGLAGQSNTGELFF
TRBJ2-2	TRBV5-1	CASSLLPRGRDTGELFF
TRBJ2-4	TRBV7-8	CASSLLTASIQYF
TRBJ2-7	TRBV11-2	CASSPRTSYEQYF
TRBJ1-1	TRBV13	CASTSRWGGTTEAFF
TRBJ2-1	TRBV29-1	CSVERTSGPYNEQFF
TRBJ1-2	TRBV20-1	CSARDPGGGGDGYTF
TRBJ2-2	TRBV4-1	CASSLGLAGAGELFF
TRBJ2-5	TRBV11-2	CASSLVWYSREETQYF
TRBJ2-3	TRBV29-1	CSVDEIAGSYTDTQYF
TRBJ2-2	TRBV4-3	CASSQDPAGDYTGELFF
TRBJ1-1	TRBV27	CASSPHPTGADTEAFF
TRBJ1-1	TRBV13	CASKYGTKNTEAFF
TRBJ2-7	TRBV9	CASQRGQGAYEQYF